The rows below give T cell receptor beta chains drawn from one sample of a study of shared clonotypes between healthy human individuals. Libraries were prepared by immunoSEQ multiplex PCR; TCRdb keeps only in-frame clonotypes and omits some of them. There are 500,000 to 650,000 clones in the sample; around three quarters occur only once, and around 11% lies in the top ten. The specimen sequenced was PBMCs. Receptors were obtained from a woman between 40 and 55 years old in good health. Some clones in this sample may be carry-over from other donors' samples. CDR3s include the opening cysteine and the closing phenylalanine or tryptophan. Fields, in order: V gene, D gene, CDR3 protein. The D gene is left open where the match is weak.

v_gene: TRBV11-1; d_gene: -; CDR3aa: CASSLGTPGRQETQYF
v_gene: TRBV7-7; d_gene: -; CDR3aa: CASSLELKGTQYF
v_gene: TRBV9; d_gene: TRBD1; CDR3aa: CASSGQGLTDTQYF
v_gene: TRBV28; d_gene: -; CDR3aa: CASSPPWNTEAFF
v_gene: TRBV7-2; d_gene: TRBD1; CDR3aa: CASSLDGTGAYGYTF
v_gene: TRBV4-3; d_gene: TRBD1; CDR3aa: CASSQDLGQGYEQYF
v_gene: TRBV15; d_gene: TRBD1; CDR3aa: CATQMGTGAYNYGYTF
v_gene: TRBV18; d_gene: -; CDR3aa: CASSPPSGYSNQPQHF
v_gene: TRBV11-2; d_gene: -; CDR3aa: CASSLGISADTQYF
v_gene: TRBV30; d_gene: -; CDR3aa: CAWSGGISYEQYF
v_gene: TRBV29-1; d_gene: -; CDR3aa: CSVSYTSGNQPQHF
v_gene: TRBV2; d_gene: -; CDR3aa: CASRRKDLVFSEQYF
v_gene: TRBV10-1; d_gene: -; CDR3aa: CASSGLAKNIQYF
v_gene: TRBV5-1; d_gene: TRBD2; CDR3aa: CASSSGLAGGSYNEQFF
v_gene: TRBV7-9; d_gene: -; CDR3aa: CASSLAGTSNEKLFF
v_gene: TRBV27; d_gene: -; CDR3aa: CASQAYNSPLHF
v_gene: TRBV5-6; d_gene: TRBD1; CDR3aa: CASRAWGTGGSEQYF
v_gene: TRBV5-6; d_gene: -; CDR3aa: CASSRGYMGYEQYF
v_gene: TRBV27; d_gene: -; CDR3aa: CASRRAGLQFF
v_gene: TRBV9; d_gene: TRBD2; CDR3aa: CASSEGLAETLGYNEQFF
v_gene: TRBV9; d_gene: TRBD2; CDR3aa: CASSVGFRVASGRNNEQFF
v_gene: TRBV5-4; d_gene: TRBD2; CDR3aa: CASSPQGGFSYNEQFF
v_gene: TRBV9; d_gene: -; CDR3aa: CASSVDRAAGGYTF
v_gene: TRBV30; d_gene: -; CDR3aa: CAWSVPGGGSEQFF
v_gene: TRBV28; d_gene: TRBD1; CDR3aa: CASSSPGGNQPQHF
v_gene: TRBV6-5; d_gene: TRBD2; CDR3aa: CASSYSTSAYNEQFF
v_gene: TRBV11-2; d_gene: TRBD2; CDR3aa: CASRRSPFPTSEPYEQYF
v_gene: TRBV27; d_gene: -; CDR3aa: CASSLGPQVRYTF
v_gene: TRBV21-1; d_gene: -; CDR3aa: CASSAAFTGVGHEQYF
v_gene: TRBV2; d_gene: TRBD1; CDR3aa: CANRGYNEQFF
v_gene: TRBV7-2; d_gene: -; CDR3aa: CASSEQETQYF
v_gene: TRBV10-3; d_gene: TRBD2; CDR3aa: CAISESSGTSGRGNEQFF
v_gene: TRBV5-4; d_gene: TRBD2; CDR3aa: CASSFPQGGGLAGGYNEQFF